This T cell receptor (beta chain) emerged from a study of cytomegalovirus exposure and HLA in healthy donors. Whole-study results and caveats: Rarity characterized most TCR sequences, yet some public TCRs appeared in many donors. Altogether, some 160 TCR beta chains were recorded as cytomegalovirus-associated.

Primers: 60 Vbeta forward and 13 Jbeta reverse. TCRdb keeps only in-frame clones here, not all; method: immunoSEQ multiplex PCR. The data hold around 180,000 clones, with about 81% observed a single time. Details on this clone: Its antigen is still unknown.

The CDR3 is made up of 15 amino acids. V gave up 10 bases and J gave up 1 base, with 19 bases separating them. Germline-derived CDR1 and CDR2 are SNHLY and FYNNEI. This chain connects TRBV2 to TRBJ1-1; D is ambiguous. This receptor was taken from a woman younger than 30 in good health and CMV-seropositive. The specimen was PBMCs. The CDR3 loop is CATNRWAVTNTEAFF. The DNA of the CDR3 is TGTGCCACCAATAGGTGGGCCGTTACGAACACTGAAGCTTTCTTT.